This is a list of T cell receptor beta chains from one sample in a study of blood T cell repertoires in COVID-19. Assay: immunoSEQ multiplex PCR; the TCRdb copy retains only in-frame clones and omits some. The table records under 400,000 clones, 88% of them present only once. Sequenced: peripheral blood. The receptors stem from a woman in her twenties or thirties with COVID-19, enrolled during active disease. The CDR3 runs from the conserved cysteine through the conserved F or W. The order of the fields is V gene, D gene, J gene, CDR3 DNA, CDR3 protein. A D gene is named only where the DNA matches it firmly.

v_call: TRBV5-1
d_call: TRBD1
j_call: TRBJ1-1
cdr3_nt: TGCGCCAGCAGCTTGGGCGGACAGGGGGTACACACTGAAGCTTTCTTT
cdr3_aa: CASSLGGQGVHTEAFF

v_call: TRBV19
d_call: TRBD1
j_call: TRBJ1-6
cdr3_nt: TGTGCCAGTAGTATAATAGGGACAGGAGCCTCAAATTCACCCCTCCACTTT
cdr3_aa: CASSIIGTGASNSPLHF

v_call: TRBV5-1
d_call: NA
j_call: TRBJ2-5
cdr3_nt: TGCGCCAGCAGCTTGGGCCTACAAGAGACCCAGTACTTC
cdr3_aa: CASSLGLQETQYF

v_call: TRBV5-1
d_call: TRBD1
j_call: TRBJ2-3
cdr3_nt: TGCGCCAGCAGCGCCCGGGACAGAGACTCCACAGATACGCAGTATTTT
cdr3_aa: CASSARDRDSTDTQYF

v_call: TRBV5-1
d_call: NA
j_call: TRBJ2-5
cdr3_nt: TGCGCCAGCAGCTTGGGATCGGGTCCGGGGCAAGAGACCCAGTACTTC
cdr3_aa: CASSLGSGPGQETQYF

v_call: TRBV6-1
d_call: NA
j_call: TRBJ1-5
cdr3_nt: TGTGCCAGCAGTGAAACCGACAGGAGCAATCAGCCCCAGCATTTT
cdr3_aa: CASSETDRSNQPQHF

v_call: TRBV20-1
d_call: TRBD2
j_call: TRBJ2-7
cdr3_nt: TGCAGTGCTAGTTGGGCTAGCGGGGGAAAAACCTACGAGCAGTACTTC
cdr3_aa: CSASWASGGKTYEQYF

v_call: TRBV6-5
d_call: TRBD1
j_call: TRBJ2-7
cdr3_nt: TGTGCCAGCAATCCAGGGGGTATCTACGAGCAGTACTTC
cdr3_aa: CASNPGGIYEQYF

v_call: TRBV30
d_call: TRBD1
j_call: TRBJ2-3
cdr3_nt: TGTGCCTGGAGTGTAGAGGGGACAGCCATGAGGGATACGCAGTATTTT
cdr3_aa: CAWSVEGTAMRDTQYF

v_call: TRBV28
d_call: NA
j_call: TRBJ1-2
cdr3_nt: TGTGCCAGCATTGGTACAGGGTGGTCGCTTAACTATGGCTACACCTTC
cdr3_aa: CASIGTGWSLNYGYTF

v_call: TRBV19
d_call: NA
j_call: TRBJ2-7
cdr3_nt: TGTGCCAGTAGTAGAGGGCCAGGCTACGAGCAGTACTTC
cdr3_aa: CASSRGPGYEQYF

v_call: TRBV12-3/TRBV12-4
d_call: NA
j_call: TRBJ1-5
cdr3_nt: TGTGCCAGCAGTTTACGTCGAGATCAGCCCCAGCATTTT
cdr3_aa: CASSLRRDQPQHF

v_call: TRBV7-6
d_call: NA
j_call: TRBJ2-3
cdr3_nt: TGTGCCAGCAGCCCCCAACAGGTGTCCGATACGCAGTATTTT
cdr3_aa: CASSPQQVSDTQYF

v_call: TRBV5-6
d_call: NA
j_call: TRBJ2-1
cdr3_nt: TGTGCCAGCAGCTTGATGTCCCCTACGGGCTACAATGAGCAGTTCTTC
cdr3_aa: CASSLMSPTGYNEQFF